These T cell receptor beta chains were read from a single sample in a study of cytomegalovirus exposure and HLA in healthy donors. Using immunoSEQ multiplex PCR, the repertoire was profiled, and TCRdb retains in-frame clones only, with some absent. The data contain 120,000 or so clones, around 87% of them seen just once; the ten biggest clones take up under 1.5%. The sample was PBMCs. Source of these receptors: a woman aged 25 to 39 in good health and CMV-seropositive. CDR3s include the opening cysteine and the closing phenylalanine or tryptophan. A D gene is named only where the DNA matches it firmly.

D: TRBD2; J: TRBJ2-5; V: TRBV2; CDR3: CASSWSGRAGETQYF; DNA: TGTGCCAGCAGTTGGAGCGGGAGGGCGGGAGAGACCCAGTACTTC
D: TRBD1; J: TRBJ2-7; V: TRBV2; CDR3: CASGQGTGGRNEQYF; DNA: TGTGCCAGCGGACAGGGGACAGGGGGCAGGAACGAGCAGTACTTC
D: -; J: TRBJ2-7; V: TRBV11-2; CDR3: CASSLIRNPYEQYF; DNA: TGTGCCAGCAGCTTAATCAGGAATCCCTACGAGCAGTACTTC
D: -; J: TRBJ1-2; V: TRBV28; CDR3: CASSWDSNYGYTF; DNA: TGTGCCAGCAGTTGGGACTCTAACTATGGCTACACCTTC
D: TRBD1; J: TRBJ1-3; V: TRBV7-9; CDR3: CASSVGTGSGRNTIYF; DNA: TGTGCCAGCAGCGTGGGGACAGGGTCCGGTAGAAACACCATATATTTT
D: TRBD2; J: TRBJ2-5; V: TRBV27; CDR3: CASSHTSGGHGETQYF; DNA: TGTGCCAGCAGTCACACTAGCGGGGGACACGGGGAGACCCAGTACTTC
D: TRBD2; J: TRBJ2-5; V: TRBV5-1; CDR3: CASSLGLAGSQETQYF; DNA: TGCGCCAGCAGCCTGGGACTAGCGGGGAGCCAAGAGACCCAGTACTTC
D: -; J: TRBJ2-5; V: TRBV6-5; CDR3: CASRSQSETQYF; DNA: TGTGCCAGCAGGTCCCAAAGCGAGACCCAGTACTTC
D: -; J: TRBJ2-2; V: TRBV19; CDR3: CASSTHRDGGELFF; DNA: TGTGCCAGTAGTACGCACAGGGATGGGGGGGAGCTGTTTTTT
D: -; J: TRBJ2-3; V: TRBV4-1; CDR3: CASSQQGTDTQYF; DNA: TGCGCCAGCAGCCAGCAGGGTACAGATACGCAGTATTTT